What follows are 28 T cell receptor beta chains derived from one specimen sequenced in a study of blood T cell repertoires in COVID-19. Assay used: immunoSEQ multiplex PCR; TCRdb lists only in-frame clones, some missing. The sample carries about 33,000 clones, around 90% recorded once. Sequencing used peripheral blood. The receptors derive from a human donor with active COVID-19. The donor label of this sample is uncertain.

This clone came up a few times. J is TRBJ1-2 and V is TRBV5-1; TRBD1 agrees at 9 bases. This CDR3 has 16 amino acids. V shed 3 bases, J shed 4 bases, and the junction held 10 bases outside the gene matches. Looked up from germline, CDR1 is SGHRS and CDR2 is YFSETQ. CDR3 coding DNA: TGCGCCAGCAGCTCCGGGACAGGGCTGACGGGCTATGGCTACACCTTC. Translated: CASSSGTGLTGYGYTF.

The chain joins TRBV27 to TRBJ1-5; D gene unclear. This CDR3 contains 15 residues. Germline V gene data show CDR1 as MNHEY and CDR2 as SMNVEV (reference sequence). V was trimmed by 4 bases and J by 4 bases, leaving 14 bases between them. CDR3 DNA: TGTGCCAGCAGTTCGTACGGAGGCTATAATCAGCCCCAGCATTTT. Translated, it gives CASSSYGGYNQPQHF.

V usage is TRBV9 and J usage is TRBJ2-3, with a possible D match to TRBD2 (6 bases). Trimming cost V 3 bases and J 6 bases, with 14 bases left between them. In germline, CDR1 is SGDLS, CDR2 YYNGEE. This CDR3 comprises 14 residues. The CDR3 loop is CASSGSVEGDTQYF. The CDR3 DNA reads as TGTGCCAGCAGCGGATCAGTGGAGGGGGATACGCAGTATTTT.

The rearrangement links TRBV7-9 to TRBJ2-2; possible D gene TRBD2, 6 bases. V was shortened by 0 bases and J by 2 bases, with 7 bases between the two germline ends. There are 15 residues in the CDR3. The germline V gene encodes CDR1 SEHNR and CDR2 FQNEAQ (reference sequence). The CDR3 spells CASSLARGNTGELFF. The CDR3 nucleotides read TGTGCCAGCAGCTTAGCGCGGGGTAACACCGGGGAGCTGTTTTTT.

V and J are TRBV9 and TRBJ2-1, with TRBD2 matching over 8 bases. Per germline, CDR1 SGDLS and CDR2 YYNGEE. CDR3 length: 15 residues. V was clipped by 4 bases and J by 2 bases; unmatched bases: 5. The CDR3 loop reads CASSQRGNPYNEQFF. CDR3 DNA sequence: TGTGCCAGCAGCCAGCGGGGGAATCCCTACAATGAGCAGTTCTTC.

This clone was observed a single time. CDR3 nucleotides: TGTGCCACCAGCAGAGCCCCGGGAGATAACACCGGGGAGCTGTTTTTT. This translates into CATSRAPGDNTGELFF. V usage is TRBV15 and J usage is TRBJ2-2; D may be TRBD2 (6 bases). V lost 1 base and J 2 bases, leaving 11 bases between the germline ends. Germline loops: CDR1 LNHNV, CDR2 YYDKDF (reference sequence). CDR3 length: 16 amino acids.

The rearrangement links TRBV6-5 to TRBJ1-1; D is perhaps TRBD1 (6 bases). This CDR3 has 16 amino acids. Trimming stripped 2 bases from V and 5 bases from J, with 18 bases between. Germline V gene sequence: CDR1 MNHEY, CDR2 SVGAGI. CDR3 loop: CASSYLYGGRETEAFF. The CDR3 DNA reads as TGTGCCAGCAGTTACCTTTACGGGGGGCGGGAAACTGAAGCTTTCTTT.

The V and J genes are TRBV5-4 and TRBJ2-5; TRBD2 might be the D (6 bases). CDR3 size: 16 residues. Trimming removed 6 bases from V and 4 bases from J, with 22 bases in between. Looked up from germline, CDR1 is SGHNT and CDR2 is YYREEE (reference sequence). CDR3 nucleotide sequence: TGTGCCAGCAAGTTGGTAGGGGCGGGGTTGCGAGAGACCCAGTACTTC. It encodes CASKLVGAGLRETQYF.

The chain has TRBV28 and TRBJ2-3; the match to TRBD1 covers 7 bases. Germline V lookup: CDR1 MDHEN, CDR2 SYDVKM. The V segment lost 8 bases and the J segment 4 bases; nucleotides outside the gene matches: 12. The CDR3 is made up of 15 amino acids. This CDR3 is CASQTGAIGADTQYF. DNA of the CDR3: TGTGCCAGCCAAACAGGGGCGATCGGCGCAGATACGCAGTATTTT.

The chain couples TRBV28 to TRBJ2-2; possible D gene TRBD2, 5 bases. The germline V and J ends were trimmed by 6 bases and 1 base, with 15 bases remaining between them. Germline CDR1 is MDHEN and CDR2 is SYDVKM. This CDR3 comprises 16 residues. CDR3 nucleotide sequence: TGTGCCAGCAGCTCCTATCGGGGTCGGAACACCGGGGAGCTGTTTTTT. Residues: CASSSYRGRNTGELFF. The complete variable domain, with remaining parts taken from reference TRBV28 and TRBJ2-2, reads DVKVTQSSRYLVKRTGEKVFLECVQDMDHENMFWYRQDPGLGLRLIYFSYDVKMKEKGDIPEGYSVSREKKERFSLILESASTNQTSMYLCASSSYRGRNTGELFFGEGSRLTVL.

The V and J genes are TRBV27 and TRBJ2-7; 8 positions agree with TRBD2. Germline-derived CDR1 and CDR2 are MNHEY and SMNVEV (reference sequence). The CDR3 extends over 13 amino acids. The trim removed 6 bases at V and 3 bases at J, leaving 4 bases unmatched. The CDR3 loop is CASRTSVYYEQYF. The DNA for the CDR3 is TGTGCCAGCAGGACTAGCGTTTACTACGAGCAGTACTTC.

The genes are TRBV4-2 and TRBJ2-7, with 9 bases that match TRBD1. Germline trimming cut 1 base from V and 2 bases from J; bases unmatched to any gene: 6. The germline V gene encodes CDR1 LGHNA and CDR2 YNFKEQ. The CDR3 is 16 amino acids. CDR3 sequence (DNA): TGTGCCAGCAGCCAAGTAGGACAGGGGCCGCCCTACGAGCAGTACTTC. This translates into CASSQVGQGPPYEQYF.

The gene calls are TRBV29-1 and TRBJ2-7; perhaps TRBD1 as D (5 bases). V lost 2 bases to trimming and J lost 9 bases, with 14 bases between them. The CDR3 consists of 12 residues. The germline gives CDR1 SQVTM, CDR2 ANQGSEA. The CDR3 is CSVERAGPPQYF. The CDR3 nucleotides read TGCAGCGTTGAAAGGGCAGGGCCGCCGCAGTACTTC.

This clone was detected once. The rearrangement links TRBV19 to TRBJ2-7; no definite D call. V lost 3 bases and J 1 base, leaving 7 bases between the germline ends. Germline lookup yields CDR1 LNHDA and CDR2 SQIVND (reference sequence). The CDR3 has 13 residues. The CDR3 region is CASSMSRSYEQYF. The CDR3 region has the DNA TGTGCCAGTAGTATGTCCAGATCCTACGAGCAGTACTTC. Based on the CDR3 plus reference TRBV19 and TRBJ2-7, the full variable domain is DGGITQSPKYLFRKEGQNVTLSCEQNLNHDAMYWYRQDPGQGLRLIYYSQIVNDFQKGDIAEGYSVSREKKESFPLTVTSAQKNPTAFYLCASSMSRSYEQYFGPGTRLTVT.

The chain couples TRBV25-1 to TRBJ2-2; no reliable D call. Germline CDR1 and CDR2: MGHDK and SYGVNS. With 6 bases removed from V and 6 bases from J, the gap between germline ends came to 8 bases. This CDR3 region has 12 residues. DNA for the CDR3: TGTGCCAGCAGCCCCCGGGCCGGGGAGCTGTTTTTT. This codes for CASSPRAGELFF.

The rearrangement joins TRBV6-5 to TRBJ2-3; 8 bases align to TRBD2. This CDR3 spans 15 amino acids. Trimming removed 6 bases from V and 2 bases from J; junction bases left unmatched: 7. Germline V lookup: CDR1 MNHEY, CDR2 SVGAGI. The CDR3 region has the DNA TGTGCCAGCAGGGCCGGGGGGGAATACACAGATACGCAGTATTTT. Its translation is CASRAGGEYTDTQYF.

V usage is TRBV6-5 and J usage is TRBJ2-3; TRBD2 might be the D (6 bases). Germline values: CDR1 MNHEY, CDR2 SVGAGI. This CDR3 has 14 residues. The germline V and J ends were trimmed by 2 bases and 3 bases, with 9 bases remaining between them. The CDR3 nucleotides are TGTGCCAGCAGTTACCGTGGGGGGACAGATACGCAGTATTTT. Protein sequence: CASSYRGGTDTQYF.

The V call is TRBV24-1, the J call TRBJ2-2; 12 bases line up with TRBD1. V lost 4 bases to trimming and J lost 6 bases; unmatched junction nucleotides: 8. Germline-derived CDR1 and CDR2 are KGHDR and SFDVKD. The CDR3 spans 17 residues. The CDR3 loop is CATSETGTGGVAGELFF. In DNA form, the CDR3 reads TGTGCCACCAGTGAAACCGGGACAGGGGGCGTCGCCGGGGAGCTGTTTTTT.

This clone was recorded only once. This rearrangement joins TRBV5-1 to TRBJ2-5, with D possibly being TRBD2 (7 bases). The CDR3 loop spans 14 amino acids. Trimming shortened V by 1 base and J by 4 bases, and 11 bases separated the two germline ends. The V gene's germline CDR1 is SGHRS and CDR2 YFSETQ. The CDR3 DNA reads as TGCGCCAGCAGCTTGCTGCGGGGGCCAGAGACCCAGTACTTC. Translated, it gives CASSLLRGPETQYF.

CDR3 amino acids: CAWATSGGGRTQYF. The CDR3 DNA is TGTGCCTGGGCGACTAGCGGGGGAGGCAGGACGCAGTATTTT. This chain joins TRBV30 and TRBJ2-3; 12 positions agree with TRBD2. The CDR3 is 14 residues long. Germline assignment: CDR1 GTSNPN and CDR2 SVGIG (reference sequence). With V trimmed by 5 bases and J by 9 bases, 9 bases remained unmatched.

CDR3 nucleotide sequence: TGTGCCAGCAGTGAATCGGGAAACACCATATATTTT. This codes for CASSESGNTIYF. The rearrangement joins TRBV6-1 to TRBJ1-3, with unresolved D. Germline CDR1 reads MNHNS; CDR2 reads SASEGT. This CDR3 is 12 amino acids long. Trimming shortened V by 2 bases and J by 4 bases, and 3 bases separated the two germline ends.

V gene TRBV19 combines with J gene TRBJ2-1; 7 bases fit TRBD1. J gave up 8 bases and V 5 bases, and 24 bases lay outside the gene matches. Germline CDR1 is LNHDA and CDR2 is SQIVND (reference sequence). The CDR3 length is 19 residues. The CDR3 is CASSPQGPARKTGRDEQFF. CDR3 in DNA: TGTGCCAGTAGTCCGCAAGGTCCCGCCCGCAAGACAGGGAGAGATGAGCAGTTCTTC.

V and J are TRBV7-9 and TRBJ2-5; 11 bases agree with TRBD2. The CDR3 extends over 19 amino acids. The trim removed 5 bases at V and 0 bases at J, leaving 14 bases unmatched. CDR1 and CDR2 (germline): SEHNR, FQNEAQ (reference sequence). The CDR3 DNA reads as TGTGCCAGCAGCCCCCACCCGGGACCTAGCGGGGGGTACCAAGAGACCCAGTACTTC. Amino acid sequence: CASSPHPGPSGGYQETQYF.

The chain couples TRBV5-4 to TRBJ1-1, with no clear D. This CDR3 is 15 amino acids long. V was clipped by 0 bases and J by 0 bases, with 9 bases between them. Germline-derived CDR1 and CDR2 are SGHNT and YYREEE (reference sequence). CDR3 coding DNA: TGTGCCAGCAGCTTGGGAACCGGTCTGAACACTGAAGCTTTCTTT. Residues: CASSLGTGLNTEAFF. Using reference TRBV5-4 and TRBJ1-1 for the parts outside the CDR3, the full variable domain is ETGVTQSPTHLIKTRGQQVTLRCSSQSGHNTVSWYQQALGQGPQFIFQYYREEENGRGNFPPRFSGLQFPNYSSELNVNALELDDSALYLCASSLGTGLNTEAFFGQGTRLTVV.

This clone was picked up a small number of times. CDR3 sequence (DNA): TGTGCCAGCAGCGGGGACTACTACGAGCAGTACTTC. It is translated as CASSGDYYEQYF. The chain carries TRBV3-1 (or the pseudogene TRBV3-2) and TRBJ2-7, with 7 bases identical to TRBD2. Germline V gene sequence: CDR1 LGHDT, CDR2 YNNKEL (reference sequence). This CDR3 has 12 amino acids. The trim removed 5 bases at V and 3 bases at J, leaving 1 base unmatched.

The V call is TRBV7-8, the J call TRBJ2-7; 7 bases are a match to TRBD1. In germline, CDR1 is SGHVS, CDR2 FQNEAQ. V shed 5 bases and J 0 bases; nucleotides not matched to a gene: 4. The CDR3 is 14 residues long. CDR3 sequence (DNA): TGTGCCAGCAGCACGACAGGGAGCTCCTACGAGCAGTACTTC. Protein product: CASSTTGSSYEQYF.

This rearrangement joins TRBV6-2 or TRBV6-3 to TRBJ2-2; 7 positions match TRBD1. The V gene end was trimmed by 5 bases and the J gene end by 4 bases; junction bases not matched to a gene: 4. Germline values: CDR1 MNHEY, CDR2 SVGEGT. CDR3 length equals 14 residues. CDR3 region: CASSGTVSTGELFF. In DNA form, the CDR3 reads TGTGCCAGCAGTGGGACAGTATCCACCGGGGAGCTGTTTTTT.

The V gene is TRBV9, the J gene TRBJ2-1; D may be TRBD1 (7 bases). The CDR3 extends over 15 amino acids. Between the trimmed V and J ends, which lost 0 bases and 5 bases, there was a span of 12 bases. Germline lookup yields CDR1 SGDLS and CDR2 YYNGEE. CDR3 residues: CASSVGQGGHNEQFF. The CDR3, as DNA: TGTGCCAGCAGCGTAGGGCAGGGGGGCCACAATGAGCAGTTCTTC.